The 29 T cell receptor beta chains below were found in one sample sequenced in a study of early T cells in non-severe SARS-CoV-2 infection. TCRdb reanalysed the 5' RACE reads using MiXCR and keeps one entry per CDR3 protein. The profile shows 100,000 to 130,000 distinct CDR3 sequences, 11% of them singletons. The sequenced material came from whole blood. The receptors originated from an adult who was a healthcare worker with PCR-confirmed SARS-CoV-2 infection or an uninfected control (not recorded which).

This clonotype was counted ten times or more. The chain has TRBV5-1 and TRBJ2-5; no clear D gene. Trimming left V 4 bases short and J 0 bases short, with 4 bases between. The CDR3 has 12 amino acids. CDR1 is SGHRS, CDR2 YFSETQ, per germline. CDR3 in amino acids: CASSEYQETQYF. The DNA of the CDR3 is TGCGCCAGCAGCGAGTACCAAGAGACCCAGTACTTC.

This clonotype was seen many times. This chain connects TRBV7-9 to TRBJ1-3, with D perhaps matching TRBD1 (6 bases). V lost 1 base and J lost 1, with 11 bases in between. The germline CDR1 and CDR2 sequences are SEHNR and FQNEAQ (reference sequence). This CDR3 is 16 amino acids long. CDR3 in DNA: TGTGCCAGCAGCTTAGGATACAGGGTGTCTGGAAACACCATATATTTT. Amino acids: CASSLGYRVSGNTIYF.

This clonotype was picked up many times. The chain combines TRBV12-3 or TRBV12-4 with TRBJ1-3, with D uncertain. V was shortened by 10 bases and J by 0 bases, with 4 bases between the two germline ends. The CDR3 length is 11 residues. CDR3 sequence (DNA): TGTGCCACCCGCTCTGGAAACACCATATATTTT. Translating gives CATRSGNTIYF.

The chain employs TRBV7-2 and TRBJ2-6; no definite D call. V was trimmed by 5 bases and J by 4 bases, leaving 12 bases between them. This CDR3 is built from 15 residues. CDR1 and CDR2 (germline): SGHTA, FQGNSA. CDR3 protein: CASSPSWAGANVLTF. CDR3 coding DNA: TGTGCCAGCAGCCCTAGTTGGGCAGGGGCCAACGTCCTGACTTTC.

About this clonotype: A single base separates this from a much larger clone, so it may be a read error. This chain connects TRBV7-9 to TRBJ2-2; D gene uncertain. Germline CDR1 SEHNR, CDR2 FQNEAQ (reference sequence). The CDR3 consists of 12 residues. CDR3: CTSSYPPGELFF. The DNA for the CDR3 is TGTACCAGCAGCTACCCGCCCGGGGAGCTGTTTTTT.

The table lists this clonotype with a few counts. CDR3 in DNA: TGCGCCAGCAGCCCGAACGGACTAGCGGAGCAACTGTTGGGGCAGTATTTT. Translating it yields CASSPNGLAEQLLGQYF. The chain uses TRBV5-1 and TRBJ2-3; 10 positions agree with TRBD2. With V trimmed by 4 bases and J by 11 bases, 19 bases remained unmatched. Germline CDR1 and CDR2: SGHRS and YFSETQ. The CDR3 runs 17 residues.

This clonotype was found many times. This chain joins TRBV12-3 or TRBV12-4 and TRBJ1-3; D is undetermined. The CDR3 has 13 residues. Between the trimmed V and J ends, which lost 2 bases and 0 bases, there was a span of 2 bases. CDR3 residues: CASSLNSGNTIYF. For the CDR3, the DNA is TGTGCCAGCAGTTTAAACTCTGGAAACACCATATATTTT.

The CDR3 reads CASRPGTSGSNEQFF. The CDR3 coding sequence is TGTGCCAGCAGACCCGGGACTAGCGGGAGTAATGAGCAGTTCTTC. The chain couples TRBV6-6 to TRBJ2-1; 14 bases map to TRBD2. CDR1 is MNHNY, CDR2 SVGAGI, per germline (reference sequence). Trimming at V came to 6 bases and at J to 7 bases, leaving 5 bases not matched to a gene. The CDR3 is 15 residues long.

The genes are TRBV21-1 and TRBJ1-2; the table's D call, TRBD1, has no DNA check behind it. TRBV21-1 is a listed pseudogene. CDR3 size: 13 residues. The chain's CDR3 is CASTLRTDYGYTF. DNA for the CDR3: TGTGCCAGCACCCTGAGGACCGACTATGGCTACACCTTC.

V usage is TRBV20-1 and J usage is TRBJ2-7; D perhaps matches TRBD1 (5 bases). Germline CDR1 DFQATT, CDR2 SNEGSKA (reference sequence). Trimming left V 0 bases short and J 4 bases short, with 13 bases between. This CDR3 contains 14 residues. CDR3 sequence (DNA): TGCAGTGCTAGAGATACGACAGAATTTTACGAGCAGTACTTC. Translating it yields CSARDTTEFYEQYF.

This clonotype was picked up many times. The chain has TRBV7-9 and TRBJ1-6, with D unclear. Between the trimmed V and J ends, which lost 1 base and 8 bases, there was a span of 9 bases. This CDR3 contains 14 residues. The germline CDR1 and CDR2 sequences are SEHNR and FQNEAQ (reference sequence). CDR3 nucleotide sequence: TGTGCCAGCAGCTTAGTCTCCCCTTATTCACCCCTCCACTTT. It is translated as CASSLVSPYSPLHF.

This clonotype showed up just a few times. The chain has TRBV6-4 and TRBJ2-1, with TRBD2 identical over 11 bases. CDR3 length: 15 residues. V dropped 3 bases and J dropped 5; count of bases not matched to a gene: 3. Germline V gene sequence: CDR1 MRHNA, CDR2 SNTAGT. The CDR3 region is CASSEGTSGHNEQFF. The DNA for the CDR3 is TGTGCCAGCAGTGAAGGGACTAGCGGACACAATGAGCAGTTCTTC.

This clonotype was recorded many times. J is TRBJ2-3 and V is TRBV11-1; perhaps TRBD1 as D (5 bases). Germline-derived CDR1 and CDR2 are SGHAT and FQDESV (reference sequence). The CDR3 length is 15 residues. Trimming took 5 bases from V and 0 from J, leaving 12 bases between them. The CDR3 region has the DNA TGTGCCAGCAGCCTAGGGGCGGCAAGCACAGATACGCAGTATTTT. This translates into CASSLGAASTDTQYF.

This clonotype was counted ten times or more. The CDR3 DNA follows: TGTGCAAGTCGCCCAGAGGGTCCCGTAGGTTTCCGAAATTCACCCCTCCACTTT. It codes for CASRPEGPVGFRNSPLHF. The chain couples TRBV12-2 to TRBJ1-6; the listed D gene, TRBD1, was not tested against the DNA. TRBV12-2 is classified as a pseudogene. The CDR3 length is 18 residues.

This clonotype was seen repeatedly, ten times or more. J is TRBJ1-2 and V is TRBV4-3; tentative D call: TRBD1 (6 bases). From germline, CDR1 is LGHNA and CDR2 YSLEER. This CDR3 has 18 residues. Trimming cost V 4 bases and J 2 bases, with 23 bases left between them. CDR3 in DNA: TGCGCCAGCAGCCGAGCGAGGGCCAGGGGAATAAAGAACTATGGCTACACCTTC. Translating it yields CASSRARARGIKNYGYTF.

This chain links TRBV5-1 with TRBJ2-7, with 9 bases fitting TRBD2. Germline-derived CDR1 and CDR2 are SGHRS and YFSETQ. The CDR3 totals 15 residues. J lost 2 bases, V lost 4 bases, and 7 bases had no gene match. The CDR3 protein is CASSPTSGSPYEQYF. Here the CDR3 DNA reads TGCGCCAGCAGCCCGACTAGCGGTTCTCCCTACGAGCAGTACTTC.

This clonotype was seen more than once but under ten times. CDR3 DNA sequence: TGTGCCAGCAGACGGCCAGCATCGCAGTACGAGCAGTACTTC. Its protein product is CASRRPASQYEQYF. This rearrangement joins TRBV6-6 to TRBJ2-7; D gene unclear. Germline lookup yields CDR1 MNHNY and CDR2 SVGAGI (reference sequence). The CDR3 has 14 amino acids. The V and J ends lost 6 bases and 4 bases respectively, with 16 bases between them.

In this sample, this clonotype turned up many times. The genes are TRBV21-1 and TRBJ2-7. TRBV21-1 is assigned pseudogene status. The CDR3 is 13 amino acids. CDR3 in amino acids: CASSADTPYEQYF. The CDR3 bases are TGTGCCAGCAGCGCCGACACTCCCTACGAGCAGTACTTC.

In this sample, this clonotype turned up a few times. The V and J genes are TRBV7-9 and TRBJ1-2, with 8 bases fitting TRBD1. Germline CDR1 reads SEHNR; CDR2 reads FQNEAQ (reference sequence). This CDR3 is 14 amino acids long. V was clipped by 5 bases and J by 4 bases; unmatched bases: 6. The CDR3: CASSADRAAYGYTF. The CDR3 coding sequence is TGTGCCAGCAGCGCGGACAGGGCGGCCTATGGCTACACCTTC.

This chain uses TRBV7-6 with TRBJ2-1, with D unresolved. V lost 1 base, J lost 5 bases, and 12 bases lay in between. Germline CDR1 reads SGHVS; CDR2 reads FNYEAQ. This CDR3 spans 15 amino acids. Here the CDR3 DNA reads TGTGCCAGCAGCTTAGGATCGATGGTGAACAATGAGCAGTTCTTC. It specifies CASSLGSMVNNEQFF. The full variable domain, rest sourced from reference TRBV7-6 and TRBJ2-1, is GAGVSQSPRYKVTKRGQDVALRCDPISGHVSLYWYRQALGQGPEFLTYFNYEAQQDKSGLPNDRFSAERPEGSISTLTIQRTEQRDSAMYRCASSLGSMVNNEQFFGPGTRLTVL.

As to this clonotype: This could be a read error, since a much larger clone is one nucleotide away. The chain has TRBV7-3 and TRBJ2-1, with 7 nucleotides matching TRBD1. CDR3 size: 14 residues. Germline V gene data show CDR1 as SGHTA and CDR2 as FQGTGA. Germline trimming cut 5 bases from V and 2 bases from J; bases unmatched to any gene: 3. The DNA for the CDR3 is TGTGCCAGCAGCCTGACAGGGACCTACAATGAGCAGTTCTTC. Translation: CASSLTGTYNEQFF.

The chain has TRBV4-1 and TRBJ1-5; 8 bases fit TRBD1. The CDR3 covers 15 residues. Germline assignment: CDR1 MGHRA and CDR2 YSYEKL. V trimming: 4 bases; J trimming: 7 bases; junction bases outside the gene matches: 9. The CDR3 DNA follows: TGCGCCAGCAGCCGGACGGACAGGGAAGAGCAGCCCCAGCATTTT. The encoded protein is CASSRTDREEQPQHF.

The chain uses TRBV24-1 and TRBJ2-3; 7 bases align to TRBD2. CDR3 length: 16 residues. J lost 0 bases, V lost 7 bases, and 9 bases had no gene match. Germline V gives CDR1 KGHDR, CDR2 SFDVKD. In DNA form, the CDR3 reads TGTGCCACCAGCGGGTCGGCGGGGGATAGCACAGATACGCAGTATTTT. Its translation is CATSGSAGDSTDTQYF.

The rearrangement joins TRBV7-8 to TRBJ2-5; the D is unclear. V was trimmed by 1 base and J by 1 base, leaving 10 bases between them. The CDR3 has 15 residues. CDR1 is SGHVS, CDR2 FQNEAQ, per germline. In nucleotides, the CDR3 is TGTGCCAGCAGCTTAGAAAACGGCCTCCAAGAGACCCAGTACTTC. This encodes CASSLENGLQETQYF.

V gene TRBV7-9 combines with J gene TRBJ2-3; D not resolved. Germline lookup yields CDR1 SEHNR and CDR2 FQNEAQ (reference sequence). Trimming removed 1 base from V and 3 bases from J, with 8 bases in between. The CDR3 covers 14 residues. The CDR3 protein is CASSLEGWTDTQYF. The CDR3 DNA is TGTGCCAGCAGCTTAGAGGGTTGGACAGATACGCAGTATTTT.

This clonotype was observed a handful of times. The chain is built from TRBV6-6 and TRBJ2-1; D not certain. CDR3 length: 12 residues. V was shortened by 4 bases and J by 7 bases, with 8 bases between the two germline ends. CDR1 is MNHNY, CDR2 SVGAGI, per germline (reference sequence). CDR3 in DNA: TGTGCCAGCAGTTCTGCTACTAATGAGCAGTTCTTC. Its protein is CASSSATNEQFF.

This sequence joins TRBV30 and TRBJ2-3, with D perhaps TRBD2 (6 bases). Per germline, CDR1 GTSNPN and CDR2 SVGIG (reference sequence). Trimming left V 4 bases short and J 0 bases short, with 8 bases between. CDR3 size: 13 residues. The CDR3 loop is CAWISGSTDTQYF. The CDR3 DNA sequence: TGTGCCTGGATTAGCGGTAGCACAGATACGCAGTATTTT.

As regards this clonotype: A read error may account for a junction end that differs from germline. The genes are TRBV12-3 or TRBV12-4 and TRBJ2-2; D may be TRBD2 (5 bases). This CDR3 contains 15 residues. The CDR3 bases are TGTGCCAGCAGTTTTGTAAGGAGCGGAACCGGGGAGCTGCTTTTT. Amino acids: CASSFVRSGTGELLF.

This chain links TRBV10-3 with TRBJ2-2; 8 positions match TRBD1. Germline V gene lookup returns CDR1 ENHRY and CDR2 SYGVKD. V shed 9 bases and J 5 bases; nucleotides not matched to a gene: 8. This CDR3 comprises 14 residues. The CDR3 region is CAIKTGVDTGELFF. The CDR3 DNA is TGTGCCATAAAGACAGGGGTCGATACCGGGGAGCTGTTTTTT.